Listed here are 23 T cell receptor beta chains from one sample, sequenced in a study of T cell clonotyping in hematopoietic cell transplantation. TCRdb keeps only in-frame clones here, not all; method: immunoSEQ multiplex PCR. The sample includes about 16,000 clones, roughly 90% seen only once; the top ten take approximately 3%. Sequenced sample: peripheral blood mononuclear cells. The receptors were sampled from a man aged 50-59 years in good health. Some clones in this sample may be carry-over from other donors' samples.

J is TRBJ1-2 and V is TRBV11-3; the D gene is possibly TRBD1 (5 bases). Germline CDR1 and CDR2: SGHNT and YENEEA. The CDR3 has 12 amino acids. Between the trimmed V and J ends, which lost 5 bases and 4 bases, there was a span of 8 bases. This chain's CDR3 is CASSDGGYGYTF. Here the CDR3 DNA reads TGTGCCAGCAGCGACGGGGGCTATGGCTACACCTTC. Filled out from reference TRBV11-3 and TRBJ1-2, the complete variable domain reads EAGVVQSPRYKIIEKKQPVAFWCNPISGHNTLYWYLQNLGQGPELLIRYENEEAVDDSQLPKDRFSAERLKGVDSTLKIQPAELGDSAVYLCASSDGGYGYTFGSGTRLTVV.

As DNA, the CDR3 is TGTGCCAGTAGTATAGATTCAAACAACTATGGCTACACCTTC. This translates into CASSIDSNNYGYTF. V gene TRBV19 combines with J gene TRBJ1-2, with D hard to call. Germline V lookup: CDR1 LNHDA, CDR2 SQIVND (reference sequence). The CDR3 loop spans 14 amino acids. Trimming left V 0 bases short and J 2 bases short, with 7 bases between. The full variable domain, rest sourced from reference TRBV19 and TRBJ1-2, is DGGITQSPKYLFRKEGQNVTLSCEQNLNHDAMYWYRQDPGQGLRLIYYSQIVNDFQKGDIAEGYSVSREKKESFPLTVTSAQKNPTAFYLCASSIDSNNYGYTFGSGTRLTVV.

V gene TRBV5-6 combines with J gene TRBJ1-5; no reliable D call. The CDR3 sequence is 15 residues long. The germline CDR1 and CDR2 sequences are SGHDT and YYEEEE. V lost 1 base and J 3 bases, leaving 11 bases between the germline ends. The CDR3 protein is CASSLRQRINQPQHF. The CDR3 DNA reads as TGTGCCAGCAGCTTGAGGCAGAGGATCAATCAGCCCCAGCATTTT.

This chain links TRBV5-1 with TRBJ2-3; 7 nucleotides align to TRBD1. Germline loops: CDR1 SGHRS, CDR2 YFSETQ. CDR3 length: 16 amino acids. The junction had 11 bases not matched to a gene; V was cut back by 4 bases and J by 3 bases. This chain's CDR3 is CASSILTTGMTDTQYF. The CDR3 DNA follows: TGCGCCAGCAGCATCCTTACGACAGGGATGACAGATACGCAGTATTTT.

This clone has a handful of counts. This sequence joins TRBV19 and TRBJ1-5; D not certain. Trimming cost V 6 bases and J 0 bases, with 15 bases left between them. The CDR3 totals 16 residues. The germline gives CDR1 LNHDA, CDR2 SQIVND (reference sequence). CDR3 sequence reads: CASSTNSMISNQPQHF. Here the CDR3 DNA reads TGTGCCAGTAGCACTAACTCAATGATTAGCAATCAGCCCCAGCATTTT.

This clone was recorded only once. The CDR3 here is CASSTRWESNYGYTF. CDR3 bases: TGTGCCAGCTCAACCCGATGGGAATCCAACTATGGCTACACCTTC. This chain connects TRBV5-6 to TRBJ1-2; D unclear. Germline V lookup: CDR1 SGHDT, CDR2 YYEEEE. Deletions cut 7 bases from V and 2 bases from J, with 18 bases between. The CDR3 consists of 15 residues. Full variable domain (missing parts from reference TRBV5-6 and TRBJ1-2): DAGVTQSPTHLIKTRGQQVTLRCSPKSGHDTVSWYQQALGQGPQFIFQYYEEEERQRGNFPDRFSGHQFPNYSSELNVNALLLGDSALYLCASSTRWESNYGYTFGSGTRLTVV.

The J gene is TRBJ2-7, the V gene TRBV5-1, with D possibly being TRBD1 or TRBD2 (5 bases each). Germline CDR1 is SGHRS and CDR2 is YFSETQ. The CDR3 extends over 13 amino acids. V lost 5 bases and J 7 bases, leaving 16 bases between the germline ends. In nucleotides, the CDR3 is TGCGCCAGCAGGTCCACCGGGACCTCGGAGCAGTACTTC. This encodes CASRSTGTSEQYF.

This chain joins TRBV29-1 and TRBJ2-5, with D maybe TRBD1 (5 bases). The V gene's germline CDR1 is SQVTM and CDR2 ANQGSEA. This CDR3 region has 12 residues. V lost 3 bases and J lost 2, with 7 bases in between. CDR3 bases: TGCAGCGTTGACCCAGGGCAAGAGACCCAGTACTTC. Translated, it gives CSVDPGQETQYF.

The CDR3 region is CASSLAGVYEQYF. Here the CDR3 DNA reads TGTGCCAGCAGCTTAGCCGGCGTCTACGAGCAGTACTTC. The rearrangement uses TRBV7-9 and TRBJ2-7; D gene uncertain. The CDR3 contains 13 residues. Germline V gives CDR1 SEHNR, CDR2 FQNEAQ (reference sequence). The V end was cut by 0 bases, the J end by 3 bases, with 6 bases between.

The chain couples TRBV9 to TRBJ2-7; TRBD1 might be the D (6 bases). Germline V gene lookup returns CDR1 SGDLS and CDR2 YYNGEE. The CDR3 totals 15 residues. Trimming stripped 0 bases from V and 3 bases from J, with 13 bases between. CDR3 residues: CASSVGPDSDYEQYF. For the CDR3, the DNA is TGTGCCAGCAGCGTAGGACCGGACAGTGACTACGAGCAGTACTTC.

The chain recombines TRBV5-1 with TRBJ1-4; tentatively, D is TRBD1 (6 bases). V was cut by 4 bases and J by 4 bases, with 11 bases left in between. The CDR3 is 14 residues long. Germline V gene sequence: CDR1 SGHRS, CDR2 YFSETQ. The DNA for the CDR3 is TGCGCCAGCAGCCGTGGACAGCGTAATGAAAAACTGTTTTTT. Protein product: CASSRGQRNEKLFF.

The J gene is TRBJ2-7, the V gene TRBV7-6; weak D call: TRBD1 (5 bases). The germline V gene encodes CDR1 SGHVS and CDR2 FNYEAQ. Trimming cost V 1 base and J 5 bases, with 12 bases left between them. The CDR3 contains 14 residues. This CDR3 reads CASSLGAGSDEQYF. For the CDR3, the DNA is TGTGCCAGCAGCTTAGGGGCAGGGTCGGACGAGCAGTACTTC.

This chain joins TRBV7-2 and TRBJ2-3; D not resolved. The CDR3 has 13 residues. Germline V CDR1 and CDR2: SGHTA, FQGNSA. Trimming removed 5 bases from V and 3 bases from J, with 9 bases in between. The CDR3 is CASSPGNTDTQYF. As DNA, the CDR3 is TGTGCCAGCAGCCCAGGAAATACAGATACGCAGTATTTT.

This chain connects TRBV6-5 to TRBJ2-2; D could derive from TRBD1 or TRBD2 (5 bases each). The CDR3 totals 12 residues. Germline V CDR1 and CDR2: MNHEY, SVGAGI. Between the trimmed V and J ends, which lost 8 bases and 7 bases, there was a span of 11 bases. The CDR3: CASLSGHGELFF. For the CDR3, the DNA is TGTGCCAGCCTCTCGGGGCACGGGGAGCTGTTTTTT.

The chain's CDR3 is CASSPSGGERGEQYF. CDR3 sequence (DNA): TGTGCCAGCAGCCCTAGCGGGGGGGAGAGGGGCGAGCAGTACTTC. The genes are TRBV7-9 and TRBJ2-7; 12 bases are a match to TRBD2. V shed 5 bases, J shed 6 bases, and the junction held 8 bases outside the gene matches. This CDR3 spans 15 amino acids. Germline assignment: CDR1 SEHNR and CDR2 FQNEAQ (reference sequence).

The rearrangement links TRBV28 to TRBJ2-1; D gene ambiguous. With 2 bases removed from V and 4 bases from J, the gap between germline ends came to 9 bases. Looked up from germline, CDR1 is MDHEN and CDR2 is SYDVKM. This CDR3 is built from 14 residues. For the CDR3, the DNA is TGTGCCAGCAGTTTAGCGTATCGTTACAATGAGCAGTTCTTC. It encodes CASSLAYRYNEQFF.

The chain employs TRBV11-3 and TRBJ2-7; D may be TRBD2 (6 bases). Germline V gene lookup returns CDR1 SGHNT and CDR2 YENEEA. This CDR3 contains 15 residues. Deletions cut 5 bases from V and 3 bases from J, with 17 bases between. The chain's CDR3 is CASSRPGLFSYEQYF. As DNA, the CDR3 is TGTGCCAGCAGCCGCCCGGGACTTTTCAGCTACGAGCAGTACTTC.

The V call is TRBV6-5, the J call TRBJ1-1, with a tentative D call TRBD1 (5 bases). V lost 2 bases and J lost 5, with 12 bases in between. Germline CDR1 MNHEY, CDR2 SVGAGI. CDR3 size: 14 residues. CDR3: CASSYSRRGTEAFF. The CDR3 DNA sequence: TGTGCCAGCAGTTACAGCCGTCGGGGGACTGAAGCTTTCTTT.

This chain links TRBV7-9 with TRBJ1-1; D perhaps matches TRBD1 (5 bases). The CDR3 extends over 14 amino acids. The V end lost 5 bases, the J end lost 1 base, and 11 bases lay between the germline ends. Germline values: CDR1 SEHNR, CDR2 FQNEAQ (reference sequence). CDR3 DNA: TGTGCCAGCAGCCGACCGGGACCGAACACTGAAGCTTTCTTT. It codes for CASSRPGPNTEAFF.

In DNA, the CDR3 is TGTGCCTGGAGTGTTACAAGCGACTATGGCTACACCTTC. Its translation: CAWSVTSDYGYTF. The rearrangement uses TRBV30 and TRBJ1-2; D is undetermined. Germline CDR1 and CDR2: GTSNPN and SVGIG (reference sequence). This CDR3 has 13 residues. V lost 0 bases to trimming and J lost 3 bases, with 8 bases between them.

The chain carries TRBV19 and TRBJ1-4; 7 bases map to TRBD1. Unmatched junction bases numbered 4, after V lost 4 bases and J lost 11 bases. The CDR3 consists of 12 residues. The germline gives CDR1 LNHDA, CDR2 SQIVND (reference sequence). The CDR3 here is CASSTDRQKLFF. CDR3 DNA: TGTGCCAGTAGTACGGACAGGCAGAAACTGTTTTTT.

The chain carries TRBV29-1 and TRBJ2-3, with a possible D match to TRBD2 (6 bases). The germline V gene has CDR1 SQVTM and CDR2 ANQGSEA. Trimming took off 4 bases at V and 4 bases at J, with 6 bases between the two ends. The CDR3 covers 11 residues. CDR3 DNA: TGCAGCGTTGGGGAGGCAGATACGCAGTATTTT. Translating gives CSVGEADTQYF.

This clone appeared a single time. The CDR3 spells CASSPPTGTYGYTF. The CDR3 DNA follows: TGTGCCAGCAGCCCACCAACAGGGACCTATGGCTACACCTTC. V and J are TRBV7-2 and TRBJ1-2, with D tentatively TRBD1 (6 bases). The germline gives CDR1 SGHTA, CDR2 FQGNSA. With 5 bases removed from V and 4 bases from J, the gap between germline ends came to 14 bases. This CDR3 spans 14 amino acids.